Below are 10 T cell receptor beta chains sequenced from a single sample in a study of shared clonotypes between healthy human individuals. The assay was immunoSEQ multiplex PCR, and TCRdb's table has in-frame clones only and misses some. This table has more than 1.2 million clones, approximately 98.5% appearing once. The sample was naive CD4+ T cells sorted from blood. Subset noted: CD45RA+ positively selected. These receptors all stem from a man aged 25-45 years in good health.

J is TRBJ1-2 and V is TRBV28, with D uncertain. CDR3 size: 15 residues. CDR1 is MDHEN, CDR2 SYDVKM, per germline. Trimming removed 5 bases from V and 5 bases from J, with 18 bases in between. The CDR3 here is CASSPPPGRPYGYTF. The CDR3 DNA sequence: TGTGCCAGCAGTCCCCCCCCCGGGAGACCGTATGGCTACACCTTC.

CDR3 region: CASTGGRQPQHF. CDR3 sequence (DNA): TGTGCCAGTACAGGGGGCAGGCAGCCCCAGCATTTT. The V gene is TRBV28, the J gene TRBJ1-5, with 9 bases fitting TRBD1. From germline, CDR1 is MDHEN and CDR2 SYDVKM. Trimming cost V 9 bases and J 7 bases; bases outside gene matches: 4. The CDR3 spans 12 residues.

Here the CDR3 reads CASSQMKDTQETQYF. Here the CDR3 DNA reads TGTGCCAGCTCACAGATGAAGGACACTCAAGAGACCCAGTACTTC. The chain joins TRBV18 to TRBJ2-5; the D gene is possibly TRBD1 (5 bases). Per the germline V gene, CDR1 is KGHSH and CDR2 is LQKENI. The CDR3 consists of 15 residues. Trimming cost V 4 bases and J 2 bases, with 14 bases left between them.

This chain connects TRBV7-9 to TRBJ2-1; maybe TRBD1 (6 bases). The V gene lost 5 bases and the J gene lost 2 bases, with 10 bases spanning the gap. Germline CDR1 and CDR2: SEHNR and FQNEAQ (reference sequence). This CDR3 comprises 14 residues. DNA of the CDR3: TGTGCCAGCAGCCTGAGGACAGCCTACAATGAGCAGTTCTTC. Translation gives CASSLRTAYNEQFF.

This chain links TRBV6-5 with TRBJ2-5; D uncertain. The ends were cut back, 0 bases at V and 2 bases at J, with 10 bases in the middle. CDR1 and CDR2 from the germline V gene are MNHEY and SVGAGI. CDR3 length equals 15 residues. The CDR3 DNA reads as TGTGCCAGCAGTTACTCGCGTCAGCCACAAGAGACCCAGTACTTC. It encodes CASSYSRQPQETQYF.

This chain uses TRBV28 with TRBJ1-4; 7 bases line up with TRBD1. Germline V gene sequence: CDR1 MDHEN, CDR2 SYDVKM. J lost 8 bases, V lost 4 bases, and 10 bases had no gene match. This CDR3 contains 15 residues. CDR3 amino acids: CASSSWDSLREKLFF. The CDR3 DNA follows: TGTGCCAGCAGTTCTTGGGACAGCTTGCGAGAAAAACTGTTTTTT. The full variable domain, completed using reference TRBV28 and TRBJ1-4, is DVKVTQSSRYLVKRTGEKVFLECVQDMDHENMFWYRQDPGLGLRLIYFSYDVKMKEKGDIPEGYSVSREKKERFSLILESASTNQTSMYLCASSSWDSLREKLFFGSGTQLSVL.

CDR3: CASGLGTSGQETQYF. The CDR3 DNA is TGTGCTAGTGGTTTGGGTACTAGCGGACAAGAGACCCAGTACTTC. The chain employs TRBV12-5 and TRBJ2-5, with 8 bases identical to TRBD2. Germline CDR1 reads LGHNT; CDR2 reads FRNRAP. The CDR3 runs 15 residues. The ends lost 1 base at V and 2 bases at J; junction bases unmatched: 3.

The gene calls are TRBV9 and TRBJ2-7; no definite D call. V was trimmed by 0 bases and J by 6 bases, leaving 16 bases between them. The CDR3 length is 15 residues. Germline V lookup: CDR1 SGDLS, CDR2 YYNGEE. The CDR3 spells CASSVGSQSLSEQYF. The CDR3 DNA is TGTGCCAGCAGCGTAGGCTCCCAAAGCCTCTCCGAGCAGTACTTC. The full variable domain, in which reference TRBV9 and TRBJ2-7 provide the parts outside the CDR3, is DSGVTQTPKHLITATGQRVTLRCSPRSGDLSVYWYQQSLDQGLQFLIQYYNGEERAKGNILERFSAQQFPDLHSELNLSSLELGDSALYFCASSVGSQSLSEQYFGPGTRLTVT.

In regard to this clone: Other DNA sequences in this specimen translate into the identical CDR3. The genes are TRBV7-9 and TRBJ1-5, with D possibly matching TRBD1 (6 bases). The CDR3 has 14 amino acids. Between the trimmed V and J ends, which lost 0 bases and 4 bases, there was a span of 7 bases. Germline V CDR1 and CDR2: SEHNR, FQNEAQ (reference sequence). The DNA for the CDR3 is TGTGCCAGCAGCTTAGCAGGGGGAAATCAGCCCCAGCATTTT. It is translated as CASSLAGGNQPQHF.

The chain links TRBV5-4 to TRBJ2-1; 14 nucleotides line up with TRBD2. The CDR3 loop spans 15 amino acids. V dropped 3 bases and J dropped 6; count of bases not matched to a gene: 2. Germline V gene data show CDR1 as SGHNT and CDR2 as YYREEE (reference sequence). CDR3 region: CASSYGTSGSNEQFF. The CDR3 nucleotides read TGTGCCAGCAGCTACGGGACTAGCGGGAGCAATGAGCAGTTCTTC.